What follows are 8 T cell receptor beta chains derived from one specimen sequenced in a study of T-cell reconstitution after alpha-beta-depleted transplantation in children listed by TCRdb under 2016. This specimen's treatment or condition label, interpreted: allogeneic hematopoietic cell transplantation with graft depleted of TCRalphabeta T cells and CD19 B cells. Libraries were prepared through PCR. Sequenced on an Illumina HiSeq 2500. To normalize quantification of the TCRbeta repertoire, the TCR libraries were built with molecular barcoding that relied on unique molecular identifiers. TCRdb reanalyzed the raw reads on its own, using fastp at Q25 for trimming and MiXCR for clone calling, and kept in-frame beta chains. A single entry per CDR3 protein holds the most common genes and DNA from its merged rows. The sample includes approximately 270,000 distinct CDR3 sequences, with under 30% observed a single time. 4% to 5.5% of the sample lies in the top ten.

This specimen consisted of PBMCs, mostly from graft donor cells, obtained 360 days after TCRalphabeta/CD19-depleted stem cell transplant. These receptors were collected from a female patient aged 2-9 years who had a stem cell transplant for congenital amegakaryocytic thrombocytopenia, so the T cells may come from the graft donor.

The chain employs TRBV7-8 and TRBJ2-3; 8 nucleotides align to TRBD1. The CDR3 consists of 18 residues. V shed 5 bases, J shed 4 bases, and the junction held 17 bases outside the gene matches. Germline lookup yields CDR1 SGHVS and CDR2 FQNEAQ. In nucleotides, the CDR3 is TGTGCCAGCAGCCCAGGACAGGGAGGACTCCTTAGGGCAGATACGCAGTATTTT. Amino acid sequence: CASSPGQGGLLRADTQYF.

The gene calls are TRBV9 and TRBJ2-2; TRBD2 is a possible D gene (5 bases). Germline V gene data show CDR1 as SGDLS and CDR2 as YYNGEE. The CDR3 extends over 15 amino acids. V lost 6 bases to trimming and J lost 3 bases, with 15 bases between them. The CDR3 DNA reads TGTGCCAGCACCGCCCCGGCTAGCTACACCGGGGAGCTGTTTTTT. Its protein is CASTAPASYTGELFF.

In the case of this clonotype: The junction shows a germline mismatch at one end, possibly a read error. The chain couples TRBV15 to TRBJ2-3; D gene uncertain. There are 16 residues in the CDR3. CDR1 and CDR2 (germline): LNHNV, YYDKDF (reference sequence). The CDR3 bases are TGTGACACCAGCAGAGCCTCCTTCCCGGCCTTGGATACGCAGTATTTT. Translated: CDTSRASFPALDTQYF.

This clonotype was observed a handful of times. The genes are TRBV4-3 and TRBJ1-2; D possibly corresponds to TRBD1 (5 bases). The CDR3 spans 16 residues. Trimming cost V 1 base and J 4 bases, with 16 bases left between them. Germline CDR1 is LGHNA and CDR2 is YSLEER. The CDR3 nucleotides read TGCGCCAGCAGCCAAGGTTGGGCAGGGAAGGGCTATGGCTACACCTTC. Translation gives CASSQGWAGKGYGYTF.

The chain recombines TRBV6-4 with TRBJ2-1; TRBD1 or TRBD2 may be the D gene (7 bases each). V was trimmed by 4 bases and J by 8 bases, leaving 15 bases between them. CDR1 MRHNA and CDR2 SNTAGT come from the germline V gene. The CDR3 contains 14 residues. Written as DNA, the CDR3 is TGTGCCAGCAGTGTGGGACAGCGGGGCGATGAGCAGTTCTTC. This codes for CASSVGQRGDEQFF.

This sequence joins TRBV29-1 and TRBJ2-1; TRBD2 matches 10 bases. CDR1 SQVTM and CDR2 ANQGSEA come from the germline V gene. The length of the CDR3 is 14 residues. The ends lost 6 bases at V and 7 bases at J; junction bases unmatched: 9. The CDR3 region is CSVGSGGAGNEQFF. DNA of the CDR3: TGCAGCGTCGGGAGCGGGGGGGCCGGTAATGAGCAGTTCTTC.

The table lists this clonotype with a few counts. V gene TRBV20-1 combines with J gene TRBJ2-2; 9 bases agree with TRBD2. The J segment lost 0 bases and the V segment lost 1 base, leaving 15 bases of the junction unmatched. This CDR3 is 20 amino acids long. CDR1 is DFQATT, CDR2 SNEGSKA, per germline (reference sequence). In DNA form, the CDR3 reads TGCAGTGCTAGAGGGGGCCGTTCTAGACTAGCGGCTTCGAACACCGGGGAGCTGTTTTTT. It translates to CSARGGRSRLAASNTGELFF.

V is TRBV30 and J is TRBJ2-3; D gene unclear. CDR1 is GTSNPN, CDR2 SVGIG, per germline (reference sequence). The CDR3 spans 12 residues. V lost 1 base to trimming and J lost 4 bases, with 6 bases between them. DNA of the CDR3: TGTGCCTGGAGTGGCCCAGCAGATACGCAGTATTTT. Translating it yields CAWSGPADTQYF. Drawing the rest from reference TRBV30 and TRBJ2-3, the complete variable domain is SQTIHQWPATLVQPVGSPLSLECTVEGTSNPNLYWYRQAAGRGLQLLFYSVGIGQISSEVPQNLSASRPQDRQFILSSKKLLLSDSGFYLCAWSGPADTQYFGPGTRLTVL.